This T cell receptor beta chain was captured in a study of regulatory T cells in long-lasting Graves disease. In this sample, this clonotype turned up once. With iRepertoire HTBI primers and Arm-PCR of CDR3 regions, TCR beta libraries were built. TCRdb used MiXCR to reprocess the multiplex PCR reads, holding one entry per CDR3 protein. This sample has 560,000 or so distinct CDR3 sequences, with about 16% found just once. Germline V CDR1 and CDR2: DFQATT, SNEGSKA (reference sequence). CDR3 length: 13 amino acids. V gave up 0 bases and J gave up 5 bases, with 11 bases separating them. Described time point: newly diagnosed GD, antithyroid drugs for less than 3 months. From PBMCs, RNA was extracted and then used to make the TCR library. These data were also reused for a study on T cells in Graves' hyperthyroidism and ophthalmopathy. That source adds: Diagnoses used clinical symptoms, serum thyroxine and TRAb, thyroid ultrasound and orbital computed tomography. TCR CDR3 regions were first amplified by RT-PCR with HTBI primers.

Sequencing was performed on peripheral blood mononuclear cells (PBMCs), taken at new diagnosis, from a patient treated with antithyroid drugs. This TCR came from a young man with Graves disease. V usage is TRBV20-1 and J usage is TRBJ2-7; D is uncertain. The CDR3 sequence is CSARDNPWDEQYF. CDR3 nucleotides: TGCAGTGCTAGAGATAATCCATGGGACGAGCAGTACTTC.